Each of the 32 T cell receptor beta chains below was sequenced from the same sample in a study of blood T cell repertoires in COVID-19. The table came from immunoSEQ multiplex PCR; TCRdb's copy has only in-frame clones and leaves some out. The repertoire holds about 120,000 clones, with about nine tenths as singletons. The specimen sequenced was peripheral blood. These receptors were taken from a human donor with active COVID-19. The donor label of this sample is uncertain.

This chain links TRBV4-1 with TRBJ2-4; 9 bases are shared with TRBD2. Germline V gene lookup returns CDR1 MGHRA and CDR2 YSYEKL. With 0 bases clipped from V and 3 bases from J, the junction kept 9 bases outside the gene matches. The CDR3 loop spans 18 amino acids. This CDR3 reads CASSQEGGGGGNKNIQYF. Written as DNA, the CDR3 is TGCGCCAGCAGCCAAGAGGGAGGCGGGGGGGGAAACAAAAACATTCAGTACTTC.

The chain joins TRBV5-1 to TRBJ2-4; D is possibly TRBD1 (6 bases). Trimming cost V 1 base and J 3 bases, with 14 bases left between them. The CDR3 contains 16 residues. Germline V gene sequence: CDR1 SGHRS, CDR2 YFSETQ. The CDR3 coding sequence is TGCGCCAGCAGCTTGTCCCAGGGGCTGGGCAAAAACATTCAGTACTTC. It yields the protein CASSLSQGLGKNIQYF.

V is TRBV7-9 and J is TRBJ1-2; 7 bases fit TRBD1. Germline assignment: CDR1 SEHNR and CDR2 FQNEAQ (reference sequence). CDR3 size: 14 residues. After removal of 5 bases from V and 2 bases from J, the junction contained 5 bases not matched to a gene. The DNA for the CDR3 is TGTGCCAGCAGCACAGGGGAAGCCAACTATGGCTACACCTTC. It encodes CASSTGEANYGYTF.

V and J are TRBV28 and TRBJ1-5; D call uncertain. The V end was cut by 8 bases, the J end by 2 bases, with 10 bases between. The germline CDR1 and CDR2 sequences are MDHEN and SYDVKM. This CDR3 is built from 13 residues. For the CDR3, the DNA is TGTGCCAGCTCGGTAGTTGGCAATCAGCCCCAGCATTTT. Protein product: CASSVVGNQPQHF.

In this sample, this clone turned up a few times. The gene calls are TRBV11-3 and TRBJ2-2; TRBD1 matches 9 bases. J lost 3 bases, V lost 4 bases, and 3 bases had no gene match. This CDR3 spans 15 amino acids. Germline CDR1 is SGHNT and CDR2 is YENEEA. The CDR3, as DNA: TGTGCCAGCAGCTCAGGGACAGGGTACACCGGGGAGCTGTTTTTT. Translation: CASSSGTGYTGELFF.

The V call is TRBV7-4, the J call TRBJ2-7; 9 bases match TRBD2. Germline loops: CDR1 SGHVT, CDR2 SQSDAQ. The CDR3 covers 17 residues. V shed 5 bases, J shed 3 bases, and the junction held 14 bases outside the gene matches. CDR3 DNA sequence: TGTGCCAGCAGCACCATAGCGGGGGCCTTCGCCGACTACGAGCAGTACTTC. Amino acid sequence: CASSTIAGAFADYEQYF.

This clone was recorded only once. The chain is built from TRBV25-1 and TRBJ2-7, with TRBD2 identical over 7 bases. There are 18 residues in the CDR3. The germline gives CDR1 MGHDK, CDR2 SYGVNS. Losses at the gene ends were 4 bases for V and 2 bases for J; bases not matched to a gene: 17. The CDR3 sequence is CASSGSAGEGTQTYEQYF. In DNA, the CDR3 is TGTGCCAGCAGTGGGTCGGCCGGGGAGGGAACCCAAACCTACGAGCAGTACTTC.

This chain links TRBV12-5 with TRBJ2-3; D may be TRBD1 (5 bases). The V end was cut by 6 bases, the J end by 2 bases, with 9 bases between. There are 13 residues in the CDR3. Germline V gene data show CDR1 as LGHNT and CDR2 as FRNRAP. The CDR3 DNA reads TGTGCTAGTGGGGGGCCTCCCACAGATACGCAGTATTTT. This translates into CASGGPPTDTQYF.

The rearrangement links TRBV3-1 (or the pseudogene TRBV3-2) to TRBJ2-7, with a weak D call TRBD1 (5 bases). V was shortened by 1 base and J by 4 bases, with 14 bases between the two germline ends. The CDR3 length is 15 residues. Germline V gene lookup returns CDR1 LGHDT and CDR2 YNNKEL (reference sequence). The CDR3 nucleotides are TGTGCCAGCAGCCAAGGACAGAGCCTCAATTACGAGCAGTACTTC. Protein sequence: CASSQGQSLNYEQYF.

CDR3 region: CASSIQGASTEAFF. In nucleotides, the CDR3 is TGTGCCAGCAGTATACAGGGGGCGAGCACTGAAGCTTTCTTT. The chain is built from TRBV7-2 and TRBJ1-1; TRBD1 agrees at 9 bases. CDR3 length: 14 residues. J gave up 4 bases and V 6 bases, and 6 bases lay outside the gene matches. CDR1 is SGHTA, CDR2 FQGNSA, per germline.

DNA of the CDR3: TGTGCCAGCAGTTTAACGGGACACAGCACTGAAGCTTTCTTT. It yields the protein CASSLTGHSTEAFF. The rearrangement links TRBV25-1 to TRBJ1-1; a possible D gene is TRBD1 (6 bases). From germline, CDR1 is MGHDK and CDR2 SYGVNS. V was trimmed by 5 bases and J by 4 bases, leaving 14 bases between them. The CDR3 sequence is 14 residues long.

The chain combines TRBV5-8 with TRBJ1-4, with 9 bases matching TRBD1. This CDR3 has 17 amino acids. After removal of 3 bases from V and 4 bases from J, the junction contained 10 bases not matched to a gene. Germline values: CDR1 SGHTS, CDR2 YDEGEE. The DNA of the CDR3 is TGTGCCAGCAGCTCCGGGACAGGGACTTTGTTTAATGAAAAACTGTTTTTT. Protein sequence: CASSSGTGTLFNEKLFF. Variable domain in full (rest from reference TRBV5-8 and TRBJ1-4): EAGVTQSPTHLIKTRGQQATLRCSPISGHTSVYWYQQALGLGLQFLLWYDEGEERNRGNFPPRFSGRQFPNYSSELNVNALELEDSALYLCASSSGTGTLFNEKLFFGSGTQLSVL.

The chain uses TRBV9 and TRBJ1-2; 7 positions match TRBD1. CDR1 is SGDLS and CDR2 is YYNGEE in the germline V gene. The ends lost 6 bases at V and 0 bases at J; junction bases unmatched: 8. This CDR3 is 15 amino acids long. As DNA, the CDR3 is TGTGCCAGCAACTCGAGGACAGGTTCTAACTATGGCTACACCTTC. Protein: CASNSRTGSNYGYTF.

V usage is TRBV6-2 or TRBV6-3 and J usage is TRBJ1-5; weak D call: TRBD1 (6 bases). The V end was cut by 6 bases, the J end by 0 bases, with 12 bases between. Germline V gene data show CDR1 as MNHEY and CDR2 as SVGEGT. The CDR3 runs to 15 residues. This CDR3 reads CASSLDSISNQPQHF. The DNA for the CDR3 is TGTGCCAGCAGCCTGGACAGTATTAGCAATCAGCCCCAGCATTTT.

The V and J genes are TRBV28 and TRBJ1-2; D gene uncertain. Germline CDR1 and CDR2: MDHEN and SYDVKM. The CDR3 runs to 13 residues. Trimming took off 4 bases at V and 7 bases at J, with 13 bases between the two ends. CDR3 sequence reads: CASSSLLAGGYTF. CDR3 bases: TGTGCCAGCAGTTCACTTTTAGCGGGTGGCTACACCTTC.

The chain recombines TRBV19 with TRBJ1-2; D may be TRBD1 (5 bases). The germline V gene has CDR1 LNHDA and CDR2 SQIVND (reference sequence). The V gene lost 3 bases and the J gene lost 4 bases, with 12 bases spanning the gap. This CDR3 region has 14 residues. The CDR3 DNA follows: TGTGCCAGTAGTATGGGCCAGGGAGGCTATGGCTACACCTTC. Its translation is CASSMGQGGYGYTF.

This clone was recorded only once. This chain uses TRBV27 with TRBJ2-1; 7 bases agree with TRBD2. Germline V lookup: CDR1 MNHEY, CDR2 SMNVEV (reference sequence). The CDR3 contains 17 residues. J lost 0 bases, V lost 6 bases, and 11 bases had no gene match. The CDR3 coding sequence is TGTGCCAGCAGAAGCCTAGCGGTGTCAAGCTCCTACAATGAGCAGTTCTTC. Protein sequence: CASRSLAVSSSYNEQFF.

J is TRBJ1-2 and V is TRBV4-2, with D perhaps TRBD1 (5 bases). Germline CDR1 is LGHNA and CDR2 is YNFKEQ. Trimming removed 0 bases from V and 8 bases from J, with 10 bases in between. The CDR3 is 13 residues long. In DNA form, the CDR3 reads TGTGCCAGCAGCCAAGACGGGGGGAGAGGCTACACCTTC. It yields the protein CASSQDGGRGYTF.

The gene calls are TRBV2 and TRBJ2-7; 9 bases fit TRBD1. The CDR3 spans 15 residues. Germline assignment: CDR1 SNHLY and CDR2 FYNNEI. V lost 3 bases, J lost 5 bases, and 8 bases stayed unmatched. CDR3 bases: TGTGCCAGCAGTGAGAGGGACAGGGCATTCGACGAGCAGTACTTC. Protein sequence: CASSERDRAFDEQYF.

V is TRBV9 and J is TRBJ2-7; 13 positions match TRBD2. The length of the CDR3 is 15 residues. The germline V gene has CDR1 SGDLS and CDR2 YYNGEE. The V segment lost 3 bases and the J segment 6 bases; nucleotides outside the gene matches: 6. Written as DNA, the CDR3 is TGTGCCAGCAGCGCCACTAGCGGGGGGGCCCTCGAGCAGTACTTC. The encoded protein is CASSATSGGALEQYF.

The genes are TRBV7-2 and TRBJ1-5; 9 bases line up with TRBD1. Unmatched junction bases numbered 12, after V lost 8 bases and J lost 7 bases. Germline-derived CDR1 and CDR2 are SGHTA and FQGNSA. There are 15 residues in the CDR3. The CDR3 protein is CASRRTGGSGQPQHF. DNA of the CDR3: TGTGCCAGCCGTCGTACAGGGGGCTCAGGGCAGCCCCAGCATTTT.

The rearrangement uses TRBV11-2 and TRBJ2-6, with D possibly being TRBD1 (6 bases). V was trimmed by 5 bases and J by 8 bases, leaving 16 bases between them. CDR1 and CDR2 from the germline V gene are SGHAT and FQNNGV. The CDR3 runs 15 residues. The CDR3 protein is CASSTGSLGTNVLTF. CDR3 nucleotides: TGTGCCAGCAGCACAGGGTCTCTGGGGACCAACGTCCTGACTTTC.

This chain joins TRBV4-1 and TRBJ2-1; D possibly corresponds to TRBD1 (6 bases). The CDR3 has 17 amino acids. V shed 0 bases and J shed 0 bases, with 12 bases lying between them. Looked up from germline, CDR1 is MGHRA and CDR2 is YSYEKL. CDR3 region: CASSQDAGAPSYNEQFF. In nucleotides, the CDR3 is TGCGCCAGCAGCCAAGATGCAGGGGCTCCCTCCTACAATGAGCAGTTCTTC.

This clone is a singleton in its sample. The rearrangement joins TRBV9 to TRBJ1-1, with a tentative D call TRBD1 (5 bases). Germline V gives CDR1 SGDLS, CDR2 YYNGEE. The CDR3 is made up of 13 amino acids. V was trimmed by 0 bases and J by 8 bases, leaving 11 bases between them. CDR3 sequence reads: CASSVDQGFEAFF. CDR3 DNA sequence: TGTGCCAGCAGCGTAGATCAGGGTTTCGAAGCTTTCTTT. The whole variable domain, remainder taken from reference TRBV9 and TRBJ1-1, is DSGVTQTPKHLITATGQRVTLRCSPRSGDLSVYWYQQSLDQGLQFLIQYYNGEERAKGNILERFSAQQFPDLHSELNLSSLELGDSALYFCASSVDQGFEAFFGQGTRLTVV.

The chain employs TRBV6-5 and TRBJ1-2, with a weak D call TRBD1 (6 bases). Trimming removed 4 bases from V and 2 bases from J, with 11 bases in between. This CDR3 is 14 amino acids long. CDR1 and CDR2 from the germline V gene are MNHEY and SVGAGI. DNA for the CDR3: TGTGCCAGCAGTTCTTCAGGGGCGAACTATGGCTACACCTTC. It codes for CASSSSGANYGYTF.

The chain is built from TRBV19 and TRBJ1-5; TRBD1 matches 8 bases. The V segment lost 5 bases and the J segment 6 bases; nucleotides outside the gene matches: 9. The V gene's germline CDR1 is LNHDA and CDR2 SQIVND (reference sequence). The CDR3 length is 15 residues. The CDR3 DNA reads TGTGCCAGTAGTGCCTATAACAGGGGGATTCAGCCCCAGCATTTT. The encoded protein is CASSAYNRGIQPQHF.

The chain recombines TRBV30 with TRBJ1-6, with 11 bases that match TRBD1. The CDR3 has 14 amino acids. The ends lost 3 bases at V and 10 bases at J; junction bases unmatched: 5. Germline loops: CDR1 GTSNPN, CDR2 SVGIG (reference sequence). CDR3 nucleotide sequence: TGTGCCTGGAGCGCCGGGACAGGGGGATCACCCCTCCACTTT. It codes for CAWSAGTGGSPLHF. The full variable domain, its missing parts supplied by reference TRBV30 and TRBJ1-6, is SQTIHQWPATLVQPVGSPLSLECTVEGTSNPNLYWYRQAAGRGLQLLFYSVGIGQISSEVPQNLSASRPQDRQFILSSKKLLLSDSGFYLCAWSAGTGGSPLHFGNGTRLTVT.

The chain combines TRBV12-5 with TRBJ2-5; D is ambiguous. Germline V gene lookup returns CDR1 LGHNT and CDR2 FRNRAP. Trimming took off 7 bases at V and 4 bases at J, with 16 bases between the two ends. The CDR3 is 14 amino acids. CDR3 in amino acids: CASVSELPGETQYF. CDR3 sequence (DNA): TGTGCTAGTGTTTCGGAGCTTCCCGGAGAGACCCAGTACTTC.

V and J are TRBV19 and TRBJ1-2, with TRBD1 matching 11 bases. Germline CDR1 reads LNHDA; CDR2 reads SQIVND (reference sequence). The CDR3 runs to 16 residues. After removal of 7 bases from V and 7 bases from J, the junction contained 14 bases not matched to a gene. The CDR3 DNA sequence: TGTGCCAGTACCCTCGGGACAGGGGGTTCCCTGGGTGGCTACACCTTC. This sequence encodes CASTLGTGGSLGGYTF.

The chain uses TRBV6-5 and TRBJ1-6; 8 bases fit TRBD1. Germline-derived CDR1 and CDR2 are MNHEY and SVGAGI. The CDR3 runs 16 residues. Unmatched junction bases numbered 8, after V lost 0 bases and J lost 10 bases. The CDR3 region is CASSYSPGQGQSPLHF. DNA of the CDR3: TGTGCCAGCAGTTACTCACCCGGACAGGGTCAATCACCCCTCCACTTT.

The rearrangement joins TRBV7-8 to TRBJ2-7; 14 bases line up with TRBD2. The V gene end was trimmed by 5 bases and the J gene end by 1 base; junction bases not matched to a gene: 7. Germline V gene data show CDR1 as SGHVS and CDR2 as FQNEAQ. This CDR3 contains 17 residues. The CDR3 bases are TGTGCCAGCAGCAAAGGACTAGCGGGGGGTCAGTCCTACGAGCAGTACTTC. It specifies CASSKGLAGGQSYEQYF. Filled out from reference TRBV7-8 and TRBJ2-7, the complete variable domain reads GAGVSQSPRYKVAKRGQDVALRCDPISGHVSLFWYQQALGQGPEFLTYFQNEAQLDKSGLPSDRFFAERPEGSVSTLKIQRTQQEDSAVYLCASSKGLAGGQSYEQYFGPGTRLTVT.

V usage is TRBV6-4 and J usage is TRBJ1-5, with 8 nucleotides matching TRBD1. This CDR3 has 13 amino acids. CDR1 MRHNA and CDR2 SNTAGT come from the germline V gene. Unmatched junction bases numbered 3, after V lost 8 bases and J lost 3 bases. CDR3 protein: CASATGVNQPQHF. CDR3 in DNA: TGTGCCAGCGCGACAGGGGTCAATCAGCCCCAGCATTTT.